This passage covers 13 T cell receptor beta chains from one sample sequenced in a study of blood T cell repertoires in COVID-19. Using immunoSEQ multiplex PCR, the repertoire was profiled, and TCRdb retains in-frame clones only, with some absent. Of 140,000 to 150,000 clones in the sample, approximately 88% were seen once. The sequenced sample was peripheral blood. These receptors all stem from a human donor in a cohort sampled during active COVID-19.

The chain recombines TRBV29-1 with TRBJ1-1, with 11 bases matching TRBD1. Germline-derived CDR1 and CDR2 are SQVTM and ANQGSEA. CDR3 length equals 13 residues. The ends lost 6 bases at V and 4 bases at J; junction bases unmatched: 4. In DNA, the CDR3 is TGCAGCGTGGCCGGGACAGGGGGCACTGAAGCTTTCTTT. Translating gives CSVAGTGGTEAFF.

This chain joins TRBV7-9 and TRBJ2-1; the D gene is possibly TRBD2 (6 bases). The CDR3 runs to 16 residues. Germline CDR1 is SEHNR and CDR2 is FQNEAQ (reference sequence). V gave up 1 base and J gave up 14 bases, with 24 bases separating them. The DNA for the CDR3 is TGTGCCAGCAGCTTAGATGAGAGACGGGACTCCGGGCAGGAGTTCTTC. It yields the protein CASSLDERRDSGQEFF.

The chain employs TRBV7-2 and TRBJ2-1; tentative D call: TRBD1 (5 bases). The CDR3 has 15 residues. Looked up from germline, CDR1 is SGHTA and CDR2 is FQGNSA. V shed 7 bases and J shed 1 base, with 14 bases lying between them. This CDR3 is CASTPGQGSYNEQFF. As DNA, the CDR3 is TGTGCCAGCACCCCTGGGCAGGGATCCTACAATGAGCAGTTCTTC.

The sample holds a few counts of this clone. The chain uses TRBV30 and TRBJ2-1; possible D gene TRBD1, 5 bases. The V gene's germline CDR1 is GTSNPN and CDR2 SVGIG (reference sequence). Trimming pared 5 bases from V and 4 bases from J, leaving 15 bases between. There are 14 residues in the CDR3. Here the CDR3 reads CAWVDTLRYNEQFF. CDR3 nucleotides: TGTGCCTGGGTGGACACCCTAAGGTACAATGAGCAGTTCTTC.

The genes are TRBV4-1 and TRBJ1-6; 7 nucleotides line up with TRBD1. The CDR3 has 16 residues. Trimming cost V 3 bases and J 0 bases; bases outside gene matches: 2. Germline V gene data show CDR1 as MGHRA and CDR2 as YSYEKL. This CDR3 reads CASSQRDSSYNSPLHF. The CDR3 DNA follows: TGCGCCAGCAGCCAGAGGGACAGCTCCTATAATTCACCCCTCCACTTT.

The rearrangement uses TRBV6-2 or TRBV6-3 and TRBJ2-3, with TRBD1 as a possible D gene (6 bases). This CDR3 comprises 14 residues. Germline V gives CDR1 MNHEY, CDR2 SVGEGT. Trimming cost V 6 bases and J 0 bases, with 10 bases left between them. The CDR3 DNA reads as TGTGCCAGCAGCGAGGACAGAAGCACAGATACGCAGTATTTT. Protein: CASSEDRSTDTQYF.

The chain couples TRBV29-1 to TRBJ1-1; TRBD1 aligns across 7 bases. The V segment lost 4 bases and the J segment 4 bases; nucleotides outside the gene matches: 6. Germline CDR1 reads SQVTM; CDR2 reads ANQGSEA. CDR3 length: 13 amino acids. The CDR3 sequence: CSVVPGQPTEAFF. The CDR3 DNA reads as TGCAGCGTTGTACCGGGACAGCCCACTGAAGCTTTCTTT.

The rearrangement uses TRBV2 and TRBJ1-6; TRBD1 matches 7 bases. This CDR3 spans 14 amino acids. Germline CDR1 is SNHLY and CDR2 is FYNNEI. Trimming took 5 bases from V and 10 from J; bases not matched to a gene: 8. The CDR3 region has the DNA TGTGCCAGCAGTCGAGGGGGCGGGAGGTCACCCCTCCACTTT. Its protein product is CASSRGGGRSPLHF.

This clone was seen a few times. The rearrangement uses TRBV27 and TRBJ1-5, with TRBD1 matching over 10 bases. This CDR3 has 16 amino acids. Per the germline V gene, CDR1 is MNHEY and CDR2 is SMNVEV (reference sequence). V was clipped by 1 base and J by 6 bases; unmatched bases: 6. The CDR3: CASSLYATGGSQPQHF. DNA of the CDR3: TGTGCCAGCAGTTTATACGCGACAGGGGGCAGTCAGCCCCAGCATTTT.

V gene TRBV4-2 combines with J gene TRBJ2-7, with D maybe TRBD2 (7 bases). The CDR3 totals 17 residues. V lost 1 base to trimming and J lost 6 bases, with 22 bases between them. Germline V gene data show CDR1 as LGHNA and CDR2 as YNFKEQ. DNA for the CDR3: TGTGCCAGCAGCCAAGTGGGCGGAACGGGGGGCTATGGCGAGCAGTACTTC. Its protein product is CASSQVGGTGGYGEQYF.

The chain has TRBV19 and TRBJ2-5; 10 nucleotides line up with TRBD1. With 6 bases clipped from V and 5 bases from J, the junction kept 6 bases outside the gene matches. Looked up from germline, CDR1 is LNHDA and CDR2 is SQIVND (reference sequence). The CDR3 has 14 amino acids. CDR3 amino acids: CASSDDRGHETQYF. CDR3 DNA: TGTGCCAGTAGCGACGACAGGGGGCACGAGACCCAGTACTTC.

This chain connects TRBV25-1 to TRBJ1-6, with D perhaps matching TRBD1 (6 bases). The CDR3 loop spans 16 amino acids. Looked up from germline, CDR1 is MGHDK and CDR2 is SYGVNS. The V end lost 6 bases, the J end lost 4 bases, and 16 bases lay between the germline ends. For the CDR3, the DNA is TGTGCCAGCAGCCTGGGGGGGGGCGATTATAATTCACCCCTCCACTTT. Protein: CASSLGGGDYNSPLHF.

This chain links TRBV27 with TRBJ2-1, with TRBD2 matching 7 bases. The CDR3 is made up of 18 amino acids. CDR1 is MNHEY, CDR2 SMNVEV, per germline (reference sequence). Germline trimming cut 0 bases from V and 5 bases from J; bases unmatched to any gene: 13. For the CDR3, the DNA is TGTGCCAGCAGTTTATCAGAAATAGCGGGTTATACTGACAATGAGCAGTTCTTC. Protein: CASSLSEIAGYTDNEQFF.